This record looks at one TCR beta chain sequence and its context. Antigen specificity is unknown. This sample was taken from a study of monozygotic twins with inflammatory bowel disease. The study, taken as a whole, reports: Different subtypes (of T cells) could not be told apart from one another. The sharing of clonotypes with others was lower in IBD patients than in healthy twins, especially with disease activity. No repertoire similarity difference was seen between concordant and discordant twins; power was possibly limited.

With eight separate reactions per sample, the authors made cDNA. TCRdb re-called the 5' RACE reads; every CDR3 protein appears as one record, without DNA. The specimen's table records over 350,000 distinct CDR3 sequences. Germline V CDR1 and CDR2: DFQATT, SNEGSKA (reference sequence). The CDR3 loop spans 14 amino acids. Sample: blood. The chain couples TRBV20-1 to TRBJ2-5. This clonotype was sampled from a human donor with ulcerative colitis or Crohn's disease, or a healthy co-twin of an affected twin (not recorded which). Here the CDR3 reads CSAQASSAKEAQYF.